This T cell receptor (beta chain) was found in a study of blood T cell repertoires in COVID-19. Study summary: The United States, Italy and Spain supplied acute and convalescent COVID-19 samples. PBMCs, B-cell-depleted T cells, or T cells provided the cDNA or gDNA that made up the material.

Original analysis: By means of reference gene primer amplification, nucleated cell counts were estimated. Clones were sequenced by immunoSEQ multiplex PCR, and TCRdb holds only the in-frame ones, with some missing. That table gives V, J and clone size, and the DNA gave D and trimming. This sample has hundreds of thousands of clones, with 88% found just once. Germline values: CDR1 SNHLY, CDR2 FYNNEI. V dropped 5 bases and J dropped 10; count of bases not matched to a gene: 8. The CDR3 totals 14 residues. The genes are TRBV2 and TRBJ2-1; 10 positions match TRBD2. This TCR derives from a woman between 45 and 60 years old with active or convalescent COVID-19. Sequencing was done on a sample of peripheral blood. The CDR3 sequence is CASSPRTSGGEQFF. The CDR3 nucleotides read TGTGCCAGCAGTCCCAGGACTAGCGGAGGCGAGCAGTTCTTC.